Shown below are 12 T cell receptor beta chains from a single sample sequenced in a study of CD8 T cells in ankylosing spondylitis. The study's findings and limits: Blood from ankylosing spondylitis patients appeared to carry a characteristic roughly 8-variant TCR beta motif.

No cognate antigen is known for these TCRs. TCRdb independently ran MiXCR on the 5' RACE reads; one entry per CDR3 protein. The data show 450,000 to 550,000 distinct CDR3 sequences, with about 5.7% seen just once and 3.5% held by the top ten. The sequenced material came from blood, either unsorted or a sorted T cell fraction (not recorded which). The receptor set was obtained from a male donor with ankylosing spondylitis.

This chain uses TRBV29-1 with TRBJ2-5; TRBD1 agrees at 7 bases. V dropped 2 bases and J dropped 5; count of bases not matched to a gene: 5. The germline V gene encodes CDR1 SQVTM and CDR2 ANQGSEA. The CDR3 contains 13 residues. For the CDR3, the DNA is TGCAGCGTTGAAACAGGGGTGAGGGAGACCCAGTACTTC. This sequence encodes CSVETGVRETQYF.

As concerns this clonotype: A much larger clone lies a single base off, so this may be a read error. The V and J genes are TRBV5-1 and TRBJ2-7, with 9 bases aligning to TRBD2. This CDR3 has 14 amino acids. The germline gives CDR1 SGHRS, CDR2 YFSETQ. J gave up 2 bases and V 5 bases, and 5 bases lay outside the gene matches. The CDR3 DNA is TGCGCCAGCAGATCACGCGGGAGGGCCTACGAGCAGTACTTC. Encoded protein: CASRSRGRAYEQYF.

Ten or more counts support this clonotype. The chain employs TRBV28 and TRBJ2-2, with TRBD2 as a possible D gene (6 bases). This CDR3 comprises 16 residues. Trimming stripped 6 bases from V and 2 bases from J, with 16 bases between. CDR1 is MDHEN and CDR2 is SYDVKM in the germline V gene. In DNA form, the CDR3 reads TGTGCCAGCAGCTTAGCGGTGCCATTAAACACCGGGGAGCTGTTTTTT. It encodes CASSLAVPLNTGELFF.

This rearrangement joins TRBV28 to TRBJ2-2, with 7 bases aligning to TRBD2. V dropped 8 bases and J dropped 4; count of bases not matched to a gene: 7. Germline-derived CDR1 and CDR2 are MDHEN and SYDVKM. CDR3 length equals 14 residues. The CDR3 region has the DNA TGTGCCAGCGGGGACTACCCCCGCACCGGGGAGCTGTTTTTT. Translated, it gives CASGDYPRTGELFF.

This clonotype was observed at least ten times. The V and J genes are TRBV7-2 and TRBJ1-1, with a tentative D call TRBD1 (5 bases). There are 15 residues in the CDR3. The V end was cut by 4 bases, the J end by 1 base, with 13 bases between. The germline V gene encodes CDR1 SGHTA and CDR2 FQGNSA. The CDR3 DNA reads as TGTGCCAGCAGCTCCACCGGGGGATGGAACACTGAAGCTTTCTTT. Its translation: CASSSTGGWNTEAFF.

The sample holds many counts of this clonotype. The CDR3 nucleotides are TGTGCCAGCTCACCGAGGCAGGGGGCCACAGATACGCAGTATTTT. The encoded protein is CASSPRQGATDTQYF. J is TRBJ2-3 and V is TRBV18, with 8 bases lining up with TRBD1. Germline lookup yields CDR1 KGHSH and CDR2 LQKENI. V was pared by 3 bases and J by 2 bases, with 4 bases of the junction left unmatched. The CDR3 is 15 residues long.

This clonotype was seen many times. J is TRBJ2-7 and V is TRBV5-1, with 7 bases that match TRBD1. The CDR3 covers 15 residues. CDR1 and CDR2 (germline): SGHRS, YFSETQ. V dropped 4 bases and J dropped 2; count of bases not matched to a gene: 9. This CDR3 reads CASSPQGGVTYEQYF. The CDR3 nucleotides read TGCGCCAGCAGCCCCCAAGGGGGCGTCACCTACGAGCAGTACTTC. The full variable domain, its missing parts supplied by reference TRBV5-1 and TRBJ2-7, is KAGVTQTPRYLIKTRGQQVTLSCSPISGHRSVSWYQQTPGQGLQFLFEYFSETQRNKGNFPGRFSGRQFSNSRSEMNVSTLELGDSALYLCASSPQGGVTYEQYFGPGTRLTVT.

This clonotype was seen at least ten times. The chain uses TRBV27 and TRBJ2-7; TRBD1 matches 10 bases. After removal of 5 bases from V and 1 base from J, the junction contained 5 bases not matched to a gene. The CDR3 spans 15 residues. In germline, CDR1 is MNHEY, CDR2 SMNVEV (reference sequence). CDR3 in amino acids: CASSDLGQGSYEQYF. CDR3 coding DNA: TGTGCCAGCAGTGATTTGGGACAGGGGTCCTACGAGCAGTACTTC.

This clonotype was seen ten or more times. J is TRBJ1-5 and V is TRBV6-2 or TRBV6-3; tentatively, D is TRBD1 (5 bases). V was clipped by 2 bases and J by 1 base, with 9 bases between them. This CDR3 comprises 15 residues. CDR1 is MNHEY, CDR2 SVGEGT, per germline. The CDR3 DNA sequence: TGTGCCAGCAGTTACGGGGGTTTAAGCAATCAGCCCCAGCATTTT. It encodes CASSYGGLSNQPQHF.

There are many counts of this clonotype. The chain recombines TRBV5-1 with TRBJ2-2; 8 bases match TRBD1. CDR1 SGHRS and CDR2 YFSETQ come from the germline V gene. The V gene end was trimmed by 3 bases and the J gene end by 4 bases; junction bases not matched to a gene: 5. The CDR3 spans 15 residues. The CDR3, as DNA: TGCGCCAGCAGCTCGGACAGGGTTAGCACCGGGGAGCTGTTTTTT. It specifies CASSSDRVSTGELFF.

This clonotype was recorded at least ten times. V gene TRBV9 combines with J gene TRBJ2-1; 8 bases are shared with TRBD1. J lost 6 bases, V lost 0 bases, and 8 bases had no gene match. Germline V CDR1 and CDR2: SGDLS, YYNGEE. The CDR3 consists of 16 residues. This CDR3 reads CASSVDDRGVGNEQFF. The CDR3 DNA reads TGTGCCAGCAGCGTAGACGACAGGGGTGTTGGCAATGAGCAGTTCTTC.

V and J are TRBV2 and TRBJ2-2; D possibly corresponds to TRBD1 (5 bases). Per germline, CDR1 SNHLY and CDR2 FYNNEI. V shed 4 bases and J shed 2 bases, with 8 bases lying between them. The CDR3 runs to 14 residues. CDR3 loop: CASSGTFNTGELFF. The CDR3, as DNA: TGTGCCAGCAGTGGGACATTTAACACCGGGGAGCTGTTTTTT.